The 20 T cell receptor beta chains reported below all come from one sample, sequenced in a study of cytomegalovirus exposure and HLA in healthy donors. Vbeta (60) and Jbeta (13) primers were used in the PCR. The data were produced by immunoSEQ multiplex PCR, yet TCRdb's version contains in-frame clones alone and is incomplete. The table includes about 120,000 clones, about 8.6% detected once. Specimen: PBMCs. The receptors originated from a woman aged 40 to 50 in good health and CMV-seropositive.

This clone has only a few counts. V and J are TRBV5-1 and TRBJ2-3, with a tentative D call TRBD2 (6 bases). Trimming took 0 bases from V and 2 from J, leaving 10 bases between them. Looked up from germline, CDR1 is SGHRS and CDR2 is YFSETQ. This CDR3 is 15 amino acids long. CDR3 in amino acids: CASSLEGGATDTQYF. DNA of the CDR3: TGCGCCAGCAGCTTGGAGGGCGGGGCCACAGATACGCAGTATTTT.

This chain connects TRBV7-3 to TRBJ1-2; unclear D gene. Germline CDR1 SGHTA, CDR2 FQGTGA. The CDR3 has 13 amino acids. Trimming left V 5 bases short and J 3 bases short, with 10 bases between. Here the CDR3 reads CASSPGSDYGYTF. CDR3 bases: TGTGCCAGCAGCCCCGGGAGCGACTATGGCTACACCTTC.

The V call is TRBV5-1, the J call TRBJ1-1; 7 bases map to TRBD1. V lost 4 bases and J lost 7; bases outside the gene matches: 13. Germline assignment: CDR1 SGHRS and CDR2 YFSETQ. This CDR3 is 15 amino acids long. CDR3 residues: CASSGRTGDLDEAFF. CDR3 coding DNA: TGCGCCAGCAGCGGACGGACAGGAGATCTTGATGAAGCTTTCTTT.

The chain couples TRBV28 to TRBJ2-1; 10 bases map to TRBD1. The CDR3 runs to 16 residues. CDR1 is MDHEN, CDR2 SYDVKM, per germline. The V gene end was trimmed by 5 bases and the J gene end by 0 bases; junction bases not matched to a gene: 4. CDR3 loop: CASSMTGGRSYNEQFF. In nucleotides, the CDR3 is TGTGCCAGCAGTATGACAGGGGGCCGCTCCTACAATGAGCAGTTCTTC.

The CDR3 is CASGTGGGNIQYF. CDR3 nucleotides: TGTGCCAGCGGAACAGGGGGCGGAAACATTCAGTACTTC. V usage is TRBV5-4 and J usage is TRBJ2-4, with 9 bases identical to TRBD1. CDR1 SGHNT and CDR2 YYREEE come from the germline V gene (reference sequence). The CDR3 extends over 13 amino acids. V lost 7 bases and J lost 6; bases outside the gene matches: 5.

In its sample, this clone was seen a few times. The rearrangement joins TRBV7-6 to TRBJ1-6, with 7 bases matching TRBD1. The germline V gene has CDR1 SGHVS and CDR2 FNYEAQ. J was trimmed by 0 bases and V by 5 bases; bases with no gene match: 13. This CDR3 has 19 amino acids. The CDR3 sequence is CASSVKDRALSSYNSPLHF. CDR3 in DNA: TGTGCCAGCAGCGTAAAAGACAGGGCGCTGAGCTCCTATAATTCACCCCTCCACTTT.

V usage is TRBV6-1 and J usage is TRBJ2-7, with a weak D call TRBD1 (5 bases). CDR3 length: 14 amino acids. Trimming pared 4 bases from V and 4 bases from J, leaving 14 bases between. Looked up from germline, CDR1 is MNHNS and CDR2 is SASEGT. Here the CDR3 DNA reads TGTGCCAGCAGTGGCGGCAGGGTGGGGTACGAGCAGTACTTC. Amino acids: CASSGGRVGYEQYF.

CDR3 protein: CAWDRGSNTEAFF. The CDR3 DNA sequence: TGTGCCTGGGACAGGGGGTCGAACACTGAAGCTTTCTTT. V is TRBV30 and J is TRBJ1-1; TRBD1 matches at 9 bases. V was pared by 5 bases and J by 1 base, with 2 bases of the junction left unmatched. Germline CDR1 GTSNPN, CDR2 SVGIG (reference sequence). CDR3 length: 13 amino acids.

The V call is TRBV11-3, the J call TRBJ1-1; weak D call: TRBD1 (6 bases). CDR1 SGHNT and CDR2 YENEEA come from the germline V gene. The CDR3 spans 14 residues. Trimming took off 5 bases at V and 1 base at J, with 11 bases between the two ends. CDR3: CASSGGGQNTEAFF. DNA of the CDR3: TGTGCCAGCAGCGGGGGGGGGCAGAACACTGAAGCTTTCTTT.

The genes are TRBV7-3 and TRBJ2-7; the match to TRBD2 covers 8 bases. This CDR3 comprises 14 residues. The trim removed 5 bases at V and 5 bases at J, leaving 8 bases unmatched. CDR1 is SGHTA and CDR2 is FQGTGA in the germline V gene. The CDR3 DNA is TGTGCCAGCAGCCCCGGACTAGCTTCAGACGAGCAGTACTTC. The encoded protein is CASSPGLASDEQYF.

The genes are TRBV4-2 and TRBJ2-7, with 7 bases matching TRBD1. V lost 0 bases, J lost 5 bases, and 16 bases stayed unmatched. From germline, CDR1 is LGHNA and CDR2 YNFKEQ. CDR3 size: 18 residues. DNA for the CDR3: TGTGCCAGCAGCCAAGACCGCAAGTCCGGGACAGTCCCCAACGAGCAGTACTTC. As protein: CASSQDRKSGTVPNEQYF.

This chain links TRBV12-5 with TRBJ2-7; tentative D call: TRBD1 (5 bases). The CDR3 has 15 amino acids. V dropped 7 bases and J dropped 0 bases, with 16 bases sitting between them. Germline-derived CDR1 and CDR2 are LGHNT and FRNRAP. This CDR3 is CASALMGQSSYEQYF. CDR3 DNA: TGTGCTAGTGCCCTCATGGGGCAGAGCTCCTACGAGCAGTACTTC.

This clone was counted a few times. V and J are TRBV10-1 and TRBJ1-1; D is unresolved. This CDR3 region has 13 residues. Germline-derived CDR1 and CDR2 are WNHNN and SYGVQD (reference sequence). Trimming left V 0 bases short and J 6 bases short, with 8 bases between. The DNA of the CDR3 is TGCGCCAGCAGTGAGTCGACAAGATCTGAAGCTTTCTTT. It is translated as CASSESTRSEAFF.

This clone was observed a few times. The chain is built from TRBV7-6 and TRBJ2-1; possible D gene TRBD2, 5 bases. V was clipped by 1 base and J by 4 bases, with 8 bases between them. The germline V gene has CDR1 SGHVS and CDR2 FNYEAQ. This CDR3 region has 14 residues. CDR3: CASSLGGPYNEQFF. The CDR3 DNA is TGTGCCAGCAGCTTAGGAGGGCCTTACAATGAGCAGTTCTTC.

This clone appeared a few times. This chain connects TRBV5-6 to TRBJ1-2; D unclear. Germline loops: CDR1 SGHDT, CDR2 YYEEEE. The CDR3 is made up of 12 amino acids. Trimming removed 0 bases from V and 6 bases from J, with 6 bases in between. The CDR3 loop reads CASSLVIHGYTF. In DNA form, the CDR3 reads TGTGCCAGCAGCTTGGTAATTCATGGCTACACCTTC. The whole variable domain, remainder taken from reference TRBV5-6 and TRBJ1-2, is DAGVTQSPTHLIKTRGQQVTLRCSPKSGHDTVSWYQQALGQGPQFIFQYYEEEERQRGNFPDRFSGHQFPNYSSELNVNALLLGDSALYLCASSLVIHGYTFGSGTRLTVV.

The V gene is TRBV30, the J gene TRBJ2-1, with TRBD2 matching over 14 bases. Germline V gene sequence: CDR1 GTSNPN, CDR2 SVGIG (reference sequence). Trimming cost V 0 bases and J 11 bases; bases outside gene matches: 9. The CDR3 is 16 amino acids. Here the CDR3 reads CAWSVHLTSGGVKQFF. The CDR3 region has the DNA TGTGCCTGGAGTGTACACCTGACTAGCGGGGGGGTAAAGCAGTTCTTC.

This chain joins TRBV10-1 and TRBJ1-2; maybe TRBD1 (5 bases). V shed 8 bases and J shed 8 bases, with 24 bases lying between them. Germline loops: CDR1 WNHNN, CDR2 SYGVQD (reference sequence). The CDR3 is made up of 15 amino acids. The CDR3 region is CASRNPGGVPIGYTF. DNA of the CDR3: TGCGCCAGCCGTAACCCGGGGGGGGTCCCAATAGGCTACACCTTC.

This rearrangement joins TRBV7-2 to TRBJ1-1; 7 nucleotides agree with TRBD1. After removal of 5 bases from V and 5 bases from J, the junction contained 11 bases not matched to a gene. CDR1 and CDR2 (germline): SGHTA, FQGNSA. CDR3 length: 15 residues. Here the CDR3 DNA reads TGTGCCAGCAGCGTTACAGGGGTGGCGGGAACTGAAGCTTTCTTT. It translates to CASSVTGVAGTEAFF.

Only a few counts were recorded for this clone. The chain uses TRBV4-1 and TRBJ1-2; 12 bases line up with TRBD1. Germline CDR1 is MGHRA and CDR2 is YSYEKL. V was pared by 1 base and J by 4 bases, with 13 bases of the junction left unmatched. This CDR3 contains 19 residues. The CDR3 nucleotides are TGCGCCAGCAGCCAAGGCGGTGCGGGACAGGGGGCGCTGAGCTATGGCTACACCTTC. Encoded protein: CASSQGGAGQGALSYGYTF.

This clone has a handful of counts. The junction departs from germline at one end; a sequencing error may be responsible. This chain uses TRBV6-1 with TRBJ2-5, with 15 nucleotides matching TRBD2. CDR3 length: 16 residues. Per germline, CDR1 MNHNS and CDR2 SASEGT. The CDR3 nucleotides read TGTGCCAGCAGTCAAGCGGGACTAGCGGGGGGAGAGACCCAGTACTTC. Translating it yields CASSQAGLAGGETQYF.